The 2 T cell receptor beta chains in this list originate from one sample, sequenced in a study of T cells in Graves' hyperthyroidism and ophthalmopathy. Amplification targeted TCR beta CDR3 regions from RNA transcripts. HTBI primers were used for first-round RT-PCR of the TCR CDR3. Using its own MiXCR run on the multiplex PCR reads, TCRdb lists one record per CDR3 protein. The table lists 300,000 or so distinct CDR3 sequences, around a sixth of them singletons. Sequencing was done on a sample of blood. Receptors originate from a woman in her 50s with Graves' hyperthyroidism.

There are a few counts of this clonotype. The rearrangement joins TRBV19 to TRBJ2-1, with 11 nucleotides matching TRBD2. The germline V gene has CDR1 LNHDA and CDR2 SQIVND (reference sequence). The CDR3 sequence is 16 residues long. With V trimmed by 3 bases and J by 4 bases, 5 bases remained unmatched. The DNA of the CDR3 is TGTGCCAGTAGTATCATCGCTAGCGGGGGGTACAATGAGCAGTTCTTC. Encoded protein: CASSIIASGGYNEQFF.

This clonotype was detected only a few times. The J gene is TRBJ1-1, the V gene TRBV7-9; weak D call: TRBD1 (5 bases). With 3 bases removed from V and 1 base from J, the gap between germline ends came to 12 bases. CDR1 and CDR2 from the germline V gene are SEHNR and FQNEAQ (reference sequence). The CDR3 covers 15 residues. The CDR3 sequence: CASSFSAQGNTEAFF. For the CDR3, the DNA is TGTGCCAGCAGCTTTTCGGCCCAGGGGAACACTGAAGCTTTCTTT. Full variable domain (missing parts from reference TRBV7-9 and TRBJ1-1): DTGVSQNPRHKITKRGQNVTFRCDPISEHNRLYWYRQTLGQGPEFLTYFQNEAQLEKSRLLSDRFSAERPKGSFSTLEIQRTEQGDSAMYLCASSFSAQGNTEAFFGQGTRLTVV.